These T cell receptor beta chains were read from a single sample in a study of shared clonotypes between healthy human individuals. Profiling relied on immunoSEQ multiplex PCR, and the TCRdb table lists in-frame clones only, not all of them. The table records about half a million clones, around 73% of them present only once. Sequenced material: PBMCs. The origin of the receptors is a woman aged 40 to 49 in good health. Some clones in this sample may be carry-over from other donors' samples. Both conserved end residues are part of each CDR3. A D gene is named only where the DNA matches it firmly. The size of a clone is reported for some rows only, either as once, few or many, or as a class for expanded clones.

TGCGCCAGCAGCATAAGGGAGAGCTCCTACGAGCAGTACTTC CASSIRESSYEQYF TRBJ2-7 NA TRBV4-1 NA
TGTGCCAGCAGCTTATTAGCGGGATTCTACAATGAGCAGTTCTTC CASSLLAGFYNEQFF TRBJ2-1 NA TRBV7-2 TRBD2
TGTGCCAGCAGCCCTGGGGGGACCCAGACCTACGAGCAGTACTTC CASSPGGTQTYEQYF TRBJ2-7 NA TRBV9 NA
TGTGCCAGCAGCGCCTCGGAAAGTCGCGGCACCATATATTTT CASSASESRGTIYF TRBJ1-3 many TRBV9 NA
TGTGCCAGTAGACGCGACGGCTACGAGCAGTACTTC CASRRDGYEQYF TRBJ2-7 NA TRBV19 NA
TGTGCCAGTAGGAGGGGGCCCGATACGCAGTATTTT CASRRGPDTQYF TRBJ2-3 NA TRBV19 TRBD1
TGCGCCAGCAGCTTAGGACTAGCGGGAGACGAGCAGTACTTC CASSLGLAGDEQYF TRBJ2-7 NA TRBV5-1 TRBD2
TGTGCCAGCAGTGACGGGACAGGGGCGGGCAATGAGCAGTTCTTC CASSDGTGAGNEQFF TRBJ2-1 once TRBV6-4 TRBD1
TGTGCCAGCAGCCCTTCCGGGACTAGCTACGAGCAGTACTTC CASSPSGTSYEQYF TRBJ2-7 NA TRBV9 TRBD2
TGTGCCAGCAGGGACAGGGGGTGGGGGGAAACCTACGAGCAGTACTTC CASRDRGWGETYEQYF TRBJ2-7 NA TRBV27 TRBD1
TGCGCCAGCAGCCCCGGGACTAGCGGGATGAGTGTTGGTTATCTCGAGCAGTTCTTC CASSPGTSGMSVGYLEQFF TRBJ2-1 many TRBV5-1 TRBD2
TGCGCCAGCAGCCAAGAAGGAGGGTGCCCGTATTTCGAGCAGTACTTC CASSQEGGCPYFEQYF TRBJ2-7 NA TRBV4-3 NA
TGTGCCAGCAAACCAATCCTAGCGAGCCTCTCCTACGAGCAGTACTTC CASKPILASLSYEQYF TRBJ2-7 NA TRBV27 NA
TGTGCCACCAAGCAAGGGGACATCATCTCGGAGACCCAGTACTTC CATKQGDIISETQYF TRBJ2-5 few TRBV15 NA
TGTGCCAGCAGTCCTCCCTCGACAGGGGGTTATAGCAATCAGCCCCAGCATTTT CASSPPSTGGYSNQPQHF TRBJ1-5 NA TRBV28 TRBD1